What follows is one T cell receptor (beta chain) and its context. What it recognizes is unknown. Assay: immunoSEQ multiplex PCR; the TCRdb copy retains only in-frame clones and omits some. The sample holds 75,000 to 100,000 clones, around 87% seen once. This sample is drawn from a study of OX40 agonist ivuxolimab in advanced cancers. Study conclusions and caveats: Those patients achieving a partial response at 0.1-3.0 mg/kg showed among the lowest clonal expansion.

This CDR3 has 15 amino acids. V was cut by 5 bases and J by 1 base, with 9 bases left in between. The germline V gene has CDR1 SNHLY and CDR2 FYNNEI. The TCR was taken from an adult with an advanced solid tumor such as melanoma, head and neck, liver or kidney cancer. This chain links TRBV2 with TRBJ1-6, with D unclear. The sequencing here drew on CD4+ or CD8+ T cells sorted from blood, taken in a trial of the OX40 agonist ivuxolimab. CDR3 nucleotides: TGTGCCAGCAGTTCCTCGGGATCCTATAATTCACCCCTCCACTTT. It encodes CASSSSGSYNSPLHF. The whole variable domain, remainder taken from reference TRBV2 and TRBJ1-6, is EPEVTQTPSHQVTQMGQEVILRCVPISNHLYFYWYRQILGQKVEFLVSFYNNEISEKSEIFDDQFSVERPDGSNFTLKIRSTKLEDSAMYFCASSSSGSYNSPLHFGNGTRLTVT.